One and the same sample provided the 6 T cell receptor beta chains below, sequenced in a study of CD8 T cells in Susac syndrome. When the RNA was reverse transcribed, random hexamers were used with an input of roughly 0.45 to 1 ug. One entry per CDR3 protein results from TCRdb running MiXCR on the immunoSEQ multiplex PCR reads. The sample records more than 150,000 distinct CDR3 sequences, about 95% being singletons. Sequenced sample: CD4+ T cells from PBMCs. The receptors come from a human donor with Susac syndrome.

V and J are TRBV20-1 and TRBJ1-6, with D unclear. This CDR3 region has 15 residues. CDR1 and CDR2 from the germline V gene are DFQATT and SNEGSKA (reference sequence). Trimming removed 4 bases at V and 6 bases at J, with 16 bases between. CDR3 residues: CSATHAGNFNSPLHF. The CDR3 DNA reads TGCAGTGCTACCCATGCGGGGAACTTTAATTCACCCCTCCACTTT.

The CDR3 coding sequence is TGTGCCAGCAGCCAAGATCCCCATGACGGGGCCAAAAACATTCAGTACTTC. This encodes CASSQDPHDGAKNIQYF. The chain recombines TRBV3-1 with TRBJ2-4, with D unclear. Germline CDR1 and CDR2: LGHDT and YNNKEL (reference sequence). Trimming removed 0 bases from V and 1 base from J, with 13 bases in between. This CDR3 has 17 residues.

The V gene is TRBV6-5, the J gene TRBJ2-1; 7 bases fit TRBD1. The CDR3 spans 12 residues. J lost 6 bases, V lost 9 bases, and 5 bases had no gene match. Germline-derived CDR1 and CDR2 are MNHEY and SVGAGI. As DNA, the CDR3 is TGTGCCAGTGAGGGACAGTTCAATGAGCAGTTCTTC. Protein product: CASEGQFNEQFF.

The genes are TRBV25-1 and TRBJ1-4; D might be TRBD1 (6 bases). With 3 bases removed from V and 6 bases from J, the gap between germline ends came to 11 bases. Germline CDR1 and CDR2: MGHDK and SYGVNS. This CDR3 has 14 amino acids. Here the CDR3 DNA reads TGTGCCAGCAGTGAGGGGGACATCGATGAAAAACTGTTTTTT. Amino acids: CASSEGDIDEKLFF.

V is TRBV29-1 and J is TRBJ2-1; unclear D gene. CDR1 and CDR2 from the germline V gene are SQVTM and ANQGSEA. CDR3 size: 13 residues. V was trimmed by 6 bases and J by 4 bases, leaving 13 bases between them. The DNA of the CDR3 is TGCAGCGTGGCCATGGGCTCGTACAATGAGCAGTTCTTC. Translated, it gives CSVAMGSYNEQFF.

J is TRBJ1-1 and V is TRBV11-2, with D possibly being TRBD1 (5 bases). Germline V lookup: CDR1 SGHAT, CDR2 FQNNGV. Trimming cost V 5 bases and J 4 bases, with 11 bases left between them. CDR3 length: 13 residues. The CDR3 DNA sequence: TGTGCCAGCAGCCTACAGGCCGCCACTGAAGCTTTCTTT. Protein: CASSLQAATEAFF.